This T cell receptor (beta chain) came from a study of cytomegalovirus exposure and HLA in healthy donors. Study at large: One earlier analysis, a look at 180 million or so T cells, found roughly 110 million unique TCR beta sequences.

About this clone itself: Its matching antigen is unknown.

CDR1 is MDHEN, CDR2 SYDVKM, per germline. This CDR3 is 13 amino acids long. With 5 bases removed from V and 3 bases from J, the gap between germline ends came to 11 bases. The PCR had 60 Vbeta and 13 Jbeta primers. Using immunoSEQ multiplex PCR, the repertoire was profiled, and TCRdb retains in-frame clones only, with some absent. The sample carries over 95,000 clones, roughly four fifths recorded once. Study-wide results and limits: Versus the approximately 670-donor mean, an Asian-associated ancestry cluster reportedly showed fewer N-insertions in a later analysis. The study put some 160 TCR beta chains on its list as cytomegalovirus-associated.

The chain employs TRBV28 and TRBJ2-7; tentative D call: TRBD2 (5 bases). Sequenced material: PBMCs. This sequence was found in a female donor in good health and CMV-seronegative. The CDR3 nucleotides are TGTGCCAGCAGTATAGCGCGGTACTACGAGCAGTACTTC. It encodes CASSIARYYEQYF.